This TCR beta chain originates from a study of siplizumab effects on memory and regulatory T cells. With regard to this clone: Its antigen remains unidentified.

About 100,000 TCR templates underwent assay in every sample. Produced via immunoSEQ multiplex PCR; TCRdb's table is partial and in-frame only. The repertoire holds tens of thousands of clones, with roughly 88% as singletons. The V gene's germline CDR1 is SGHRS and CDR2 YFSETQ. CDR3 size: 18 residues. V lost 0 bases and J 0 bases, leaving 16 bases between the germline ends. Study conclusions and caveats: Fewer alloreactive sequences mapped to unstimulated CD4+ memory cells under siplizumab. Naive T cells appeared more varied than memory cells and looked like key alloresponse contributors. It was not possible to assign a naive or memory phenotype to roughly 75-95% of proliferating CD4+ or CD8+ clones.

The source is a human donor in good health. Sequenced sample: Tregs sorted from blood. The V call is TRBV5-1, the J call TRBJ2-1, with D perhaps matching TRBD2 (6 bases). The CDR3 coding sequence is TGCGCCAGCAGCTTGGCCAGGGCTCTCGGGGGCTCCTACAATGAGCAGTTCTTC. Protein product: CASSLARALGGSYNEQFF.